Listed here is a single T cell receptor (beta chain). Its antigen is still unknown. The V gene lost 9 bases and the J gene lost 0 bases, with 14 bases spanning the gap. This CDR3 is 14 amino acids long. The germline gives CDR1 LNHNV, CDR2 YYDKDF (reference sequence). This entry belongs to a study of shared clonotypes between healthy human individuals. Study-level results: Tissues were not sampled, only blood, and their repertoires likely differ. Naive CD4 clonotypes were shared across a few donors at about 5%.

Each cell subset's genomic DNA was divided evenly among several immunoSEQ plates. Assay: immunoSEQ multiplex PCR; the TCRdb copy retains only in-frame clones and omits some. The table includes under 300,000 clones, about 65% detected once. Sequenced sample: memory CD4+ T cells sorted from blood. Subset: CD45RA-negative fraction. The V gene is TRBV15, the J gene TRBJ1-2; D uncertain. The clonotype was recovered from a man between 25 and 39 years old in good health. The CDR3: CATSGSRANYGYTF. The CDR3, as DNA: TGTGCCACGTCGGGGTCCCGAGCTAACTATGGCTACACCTTC.